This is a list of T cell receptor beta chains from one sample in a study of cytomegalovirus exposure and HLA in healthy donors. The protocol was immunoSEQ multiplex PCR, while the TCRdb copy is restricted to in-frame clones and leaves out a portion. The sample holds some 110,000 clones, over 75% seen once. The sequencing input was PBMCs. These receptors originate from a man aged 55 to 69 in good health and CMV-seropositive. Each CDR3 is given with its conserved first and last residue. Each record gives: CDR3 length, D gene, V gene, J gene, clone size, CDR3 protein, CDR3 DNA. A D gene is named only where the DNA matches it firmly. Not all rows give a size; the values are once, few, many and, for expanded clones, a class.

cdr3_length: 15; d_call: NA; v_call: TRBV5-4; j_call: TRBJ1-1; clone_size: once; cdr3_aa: CASSQNQGVGTEAFF; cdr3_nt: TGTGCCAGCAGCCAAAATCAGGGTGTGGGCACTGAAGCTTTCTTT
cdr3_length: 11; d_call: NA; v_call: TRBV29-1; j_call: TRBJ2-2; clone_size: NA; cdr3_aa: CSVADTGELFF; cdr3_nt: TGCAGCGTTGCTGACACCGGGGAGCTGTTTTTT
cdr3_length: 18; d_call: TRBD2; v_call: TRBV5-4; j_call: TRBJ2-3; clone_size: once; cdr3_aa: CASSRMGLSGGAGLEQYF; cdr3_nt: TGTGCCAGCAGCCGGATGGGACTCAGCGGGGGGGCAGGGTTGGAGCAGTATTTT
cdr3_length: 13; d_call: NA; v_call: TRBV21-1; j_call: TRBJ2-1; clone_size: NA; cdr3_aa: CASSPPRGNEQFF; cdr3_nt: TGTGCCAGCAGCCCCCCGCGGGGGAATGAGCAGTTCTTC
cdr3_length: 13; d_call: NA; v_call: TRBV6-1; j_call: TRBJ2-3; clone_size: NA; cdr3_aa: CASSPPGTDTQYF; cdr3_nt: TGTGCCAGCAGTCCACCGGGCACAGATACGCAGTATTTT
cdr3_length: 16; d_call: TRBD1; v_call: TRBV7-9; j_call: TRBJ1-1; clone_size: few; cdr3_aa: CASSRDRGPRLTEAFF; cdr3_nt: TGTGCCAGCAGCCGCGACAGGGGCCCAAGACTCACTGAAGCTTTCTTT
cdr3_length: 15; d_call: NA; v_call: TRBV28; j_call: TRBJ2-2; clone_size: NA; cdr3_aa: CASSLDNREFGELFF; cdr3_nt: TGTGCCAGCAGTTTAGATAACAGGGAGTTCGGGGAGCTGTTTTTT
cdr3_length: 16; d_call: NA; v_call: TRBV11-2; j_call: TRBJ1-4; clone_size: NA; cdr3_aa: CASSLGGGTTNEKLFF; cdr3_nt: TGTGCCAGCAGCTTAGGGGGGGGAACAACTAATGAAAAACTGTTTTTT
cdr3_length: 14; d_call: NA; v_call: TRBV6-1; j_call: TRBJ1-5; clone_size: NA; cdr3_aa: CASRKGDRNQPQHF; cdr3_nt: TGTGCCAGCAGGAAGGGGGATAGGAATCAGCCCCAGCATTTT
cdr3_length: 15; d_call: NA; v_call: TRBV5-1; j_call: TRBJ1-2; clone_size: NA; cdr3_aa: CASSYSPAIGYGYTF; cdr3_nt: TGCGCCAGCAGTTACAGCCCGGCAATTGGCTATGGCTACACCTTC
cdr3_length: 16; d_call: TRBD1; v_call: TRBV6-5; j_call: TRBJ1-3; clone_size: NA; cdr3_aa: CASSYGRQGPGNTIYF; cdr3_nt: TGTGCCAGCAGTTACGGGAGACAGGGGCCAGGAAACACCATATATTTT
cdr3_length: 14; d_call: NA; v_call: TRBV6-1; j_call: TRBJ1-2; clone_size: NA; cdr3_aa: CASRRRGMNYGYTF; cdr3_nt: TGTGCCAGCCGTCGGCGGGGGATGAACTATGGCTACACCTTC
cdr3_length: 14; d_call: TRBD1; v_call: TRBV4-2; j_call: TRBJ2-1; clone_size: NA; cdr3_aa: CASSQVLDRAEQFF; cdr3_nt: TGTGCCAGCAGCCAGGTCCTGGACAGGGCAGAGCAGTTCTTC
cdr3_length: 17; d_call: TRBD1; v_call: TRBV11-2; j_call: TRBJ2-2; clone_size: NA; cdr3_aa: CASSEKGAMVGTGELFF; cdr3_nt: TGTGCCAGCAGCGAGAAGGGGGCTATGGTAGGCACCGGGGAGCTGTTTTTT
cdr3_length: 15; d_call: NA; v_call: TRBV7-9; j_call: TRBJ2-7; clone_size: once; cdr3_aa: CASSSPRTQNLEQYF; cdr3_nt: TGTGCCAGCAGCTCCCCCCGGACACAAAATTTGGAGCAGTACTTC
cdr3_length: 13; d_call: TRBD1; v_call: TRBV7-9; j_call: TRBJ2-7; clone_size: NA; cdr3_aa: CASSFRTGGEQYF; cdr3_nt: TGTGCCAGCAGTTTTCGGACAGGGGGAGAGCAGTACTTC
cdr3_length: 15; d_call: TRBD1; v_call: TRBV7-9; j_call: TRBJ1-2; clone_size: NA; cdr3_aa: CASSSSDRVSYGYTF; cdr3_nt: TGTGCCAGCAGCTCTTCGGACAGGGTCAGCTATGGCTACACCTTC